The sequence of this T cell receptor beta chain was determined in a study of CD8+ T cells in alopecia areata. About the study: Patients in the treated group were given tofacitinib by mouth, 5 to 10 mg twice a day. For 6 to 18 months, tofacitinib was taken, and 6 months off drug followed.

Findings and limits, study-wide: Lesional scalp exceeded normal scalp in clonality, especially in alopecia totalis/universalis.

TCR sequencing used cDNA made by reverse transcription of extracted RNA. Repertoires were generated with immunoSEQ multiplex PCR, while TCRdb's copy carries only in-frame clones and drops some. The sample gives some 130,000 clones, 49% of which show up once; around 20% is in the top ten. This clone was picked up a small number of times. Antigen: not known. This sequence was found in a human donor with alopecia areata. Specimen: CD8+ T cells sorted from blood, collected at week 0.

CDR3: CSVVSRDNEKLFF. The CDR3 coding sequence is TGCAGCGTTGTCAGCCGGGACAACGAAAAACTGTTTTTT. The chain recombines TRBV29-1 with TRBJ1-4; D perhaps matches TRBD1 (6 bases). The CDR3 spans 13 residues. Germline CDR1 SQVTM, CDR2 ANQGSEA. V was clipped by 4 bases and J by 8 bases, with 14 bases between them.